Presented here are 9 T cell receptor beta chains from one specimen sequenced in a study of blood T cell repertoires in COVID-19. Repertoires were generated with immunoSEQ multiplex PCR, while TCRdb's copy carries only in-frame clones and drops some. The table lists 25,000 to 35,000 clones, 70% to 90% of them singletons. Material: peripheral blood. The receptors stem from a human donor in a cohort sampled during active COVID-19.

The chain has TRBV7-9 and TRBJ2-2; 7 nucleotides match TRBD1. The CDR3 runs 15 residues. V gave up 4 bases and J gave up 2 bases; unmatched junction bases: 4. In germline, CDR1 is SEHNR, CDR2 FQNEAQ (reference sequence). CDR3 sequence reads: CASSWTGYNTGELFF. Written as DNA, the CDR3 is TGTGCCAGCAGCTGGACAGGTTATAACACCGGGGAGCTGTTTTTT.

In DNA, the CDR3 is TGTGCCAGCTCACCGGCGGGAGTCTCCGGAAACACCATATATTTT. It specifies CASSPAGVSGNTIYF. The V gene is TRBV18, the J gene TRBJ1-3; D unclear. Germline values: CDR1 KGHSH, CDR2 LQKENI. Trimming removed 3 bases from V and 4 bases from J, with 13 bases in between. This CDR3 is 15 amino acids long.

The CDR3 coding sequence is TGTGCCAGCAGCTTGGATAGCAAAAGCTGGGGCAGCAATGAGCAGTTCTTC. Its translation: CASSLDSKSWGSNEQFF. The V call is TRBV5-8, the J call TRBJ2-1; perhaps TRBD1 as D (5 bases). V was pared by 0 bases and J by 6 bases, with 19 bases between. Germline CDR1 and CDR2: SGHTS and YDEGEE. The CDR3 runs to 17 residues. The full variable domain, rest sourced from reference TRBV5-8 and TRBJ2-1, is EAGVTQSPTHLIKTRGQQATLRCSPISGHTSVYWYQQALGLGLQFLLWYDEGEERNRGNFPPRFSGRQFPNYSSELNVNALELEDSALYLCASSLDSKSWGSNEQFFGPGTRLTVL.

The chain carries TRBV29-1 and TRBJ2-7; tentatively, D is TRBD2 (6 bases). The CDR3 runs to 13 residues. The V gene's germline CDR1 is SQVTM and CDR2 ANQGSEA. V was shortened by 7 bases and J by 3 bases, with 16 bases between the two germline ends. The CDR3, as DNA: TGCAGCGCATCCAGTCGGGGGAGCTACGAGCAGTACTTC. This translates into CSASSRGSYEQYF.

This chain uses TRBV6-5 with TRBJ2-7; 11 nucleotides match TRBD2. The CDR3 extends over 14 amino acids. The V segment lost 10 bases and the J segment 7 bases; nucleotides outside the gene matches: 12. Germline loops: CDR1 MNHEY, CDR2 SVGAGI. CDR3 DNA: TGTGCCACTACCCCGATAGCGGGAGGGGGGGAGCAGTACTTC. It yields the protein CATTPIAGGGEQYF.

V usage is TRBV6-1 and J usage is TRBJ2-1, with 9 bases aligning to TRBD2. This CDR3 spans 15 amino acids. V was pared by 3 bases and J by 9 bases, with 9 bases of the junction left unmatched. The germline CDR1 and CDR2 sequences are MNHNS and SASEGT. The CDR3 region has the DNA TGTGCCAGCAGTGATTCGGCGGGGGGGACCCGTGAGCAGTTCTTC. Its translation is CASSDSAGGTREQFF.

The genes are TRBV19 and TRBJ2-2, with 8 nucleotides matching TRBD2. Unmatched junction bases numbered 5, after V lost 7 bases and J lost 7 bases. CDR1 is LNHDA and CDR2 is SQIVND in the germline V gene (reference sequence). This CDR3 comprises 13 residues. CDR3 loop: CASKRELVGELFF. The CDR3 DNA reads as TGTGCCAGTAAGCGGGAGCTGGTCGGGGAGCTGTTTTTT.

This chain connects TRBV13 to TRBJ2-5; D gene uncertain. CDR1 and CDR2 from the germline V gene are PRHDT and FYEKMQ (reference sequence). This CDR3 is built from 14 residues. V lost 0 bases and J lost 5, with 10 bases in between. CDR3 residues: CASSLGSLLETQYF. The CDR3 DNA is TGTGCCAGCAGCTTAGGCTCTCTACTGGAGACCCAGTACTTC.

The chain carries TRBV12-3 or TRBV12-4 and TRBJ2-7; TRBD1 agrees at 8 bases. Trimming took 6 bases from V and 11 from J; bases not matched to a gene: 12. The CDR3 extends over 13 amino acids. The DNA of the CDR3 is TGTGCCAGCAGCAAGGACAGGGCCCCTAAAAAGTACTTC. This sequence encodes CASSKDRAPKKYF.